A single sample is the source of the 21 T cell receptor beta chains below, sequenced in a study of neurological immune-mediated disorders. TCRdb fed the 5' RACE reads into MiXCR, producing one record per CDR3 protein. The table lists tens of thousands of distinct CDR3 sequences, roughly 6.3% of them singletons, with approximately 4.3% in the top ten. The specimen was PBMCs. Receptor source: a woman between 40 and 55 years old in good health.

This clonotype has at least ten counts. This rearrangement joins TRBV20-1 to TRBJ2-7, with 10 bases identical to TRBD2. The V segment lost 3 bases and the J segment 5 bases; nucleotides outside the gene matches: 7. The CDR3 is 14 residues long. CDR1 is DFQATT, CDR2 SNEGSKA, per germline (reference sequence). The CDR3 nucleotides are TGCAGTGCTAGTCCGCCGGGACTAGCGAACGAGCAGTACTTC. Amino acid sequence: CSASPPGLANEQYF.

This clonotype was counted many times. The chain couples TRBV12-3 or TRBV12-4 to TRBJ2-5; TRBD2 matches at 11 bases. Unmatched junction bases numbered 7, after V lost 6 bases and J lost 4 bases. The CDR3 totals 15 residues. The CDR3 region is CASRPVAGGGETQYF. The CDR3 DNA sequence: TGTGCCAGCAGGCCCGTAGCGGGAGGGGGAGAGACCCAGTACTTC.

This clonotype was recorded many times. The chain employs TRBV10-3 and TRBJ1-2; unclear D gene. The CDR3 length is 14 residues. The germline CDR1 and CDR2 sequences are ENHRY and SYGVKD. V lost 6 bases to trimming and J lost 6 bases, with 17 bases between them. The CDR3 DNA reads TGTGCCATCAGGGACTTTGGGCGGGAGGATGGCTACACCTTC. It yields the protein CAIRDFGREDGYTF.

At least ten counts were recorded for this clonotype. The chain is built from TRBV3-1 and TRBJ2-1, with 7 bases that match TRBD2. The CDR3 spans 15 residues. Germline-derived CDR1 and CDR2 are LGHDT and YNNKEL (reference sequence). The junction had 6 bases not matched to a gene; V was cut back by 1 base and J by 6 bases. The CDR3 nucleotides are TGTGCCAGCAGCCAAGGTGGACTAGTCGGCAATGAGCAGTTCTTC. Protein product: CASSQGGLVGNEQFF.

This clonotype ranks as medium-sized. The V call is TRBV28, the J call TRBJ1-1; 8 nucleotides match TRBD1. The CDR3 is 14 residues long. With V trimmed by 1 base and J by 6 bases, 4 bases remained unmatched. Germline V gives CDR1 MDHEN, CDR2 SYDVKM. The CDR3 coding sequence is TGTGCCAGCAGTTTATCAGGGGGCAGGGCTGAAGCTTTCTTT. This encodes CASSLSGGRAEAFF.

This clonotype was observed many times. V and J are TRBV5-1 and TRBJ2-3; maybe TRBD2 (7 bases). Germline CDR1 and CDR2: SGHRS and YFSETQ. Between the trimmed V and J ends, which lost 0 bases and 4 bases, there was a span of 12 bases. CDR3 length equals 15 residues. The CDR3 DNA is TGCGCCAGCAGCTTGGAGGGGGGGGACTCAGATACGCAGTATTTT. Protein: CASSLEGGDSDTQYF.

This clonotype was detected ten times or more. The V gene is TRBV6-2 or TRBV6-3, the J gene TRBJ2-7, with 12 bases fitting TRBD2. Trimming removed 4 bases from V and 2 bases from J; junction bases left unmatched: 6. This CDR3 contains 16 residues. The germline CDR1 and CDR2 sequences are MNHEY and SVGEGT. The CDR3 region has the DNA TGTGCCAGCAGTTCACATCTAGCGGGAGGGACCTACGAGCAGTACTTC. It is translated as CASSSHLAGGTYEQYF.

This clonotype is deemed medium-sized (0.01 to 0.1%). V is TRBV11-2 and J is TRBJ1-3; D gene uncertain. The CDR3 runs 15 residues. Germline CDR1 reads SGHAT; CDR2 reads FQNNGV. V lost 4 bases to trimming and J lost 1 base, with 11 bases between them. The CDR3 loop is CASSSGGISGNTIYF. The CDR3 region has the DNA TGTGCCAGCAGCTCAGGAGGGATTTCTGGAAACACCATATATTTT. Variable domain in full (rest from reference TRBV11-2 and TRBJ1-3): EAGVAQSPRYKIIEKRQSVAFWCNPISGHATLYWYQQILGQGPKLLIQFQNNGVVDDSQLPKDRFSAERLKGVDSTLKIQPAKLEDSAVYLCASSSGGISGNTIYFGEGSWLTVV.

This clonotype was detected ten times or more. V is TRBV5-1 and J is TRBJ2-1; no firm D call. The CDR3 is made up of 11 amino acids. Deletions cut 0 bases from V and 10 bases from J, with 5 bases between. The germline V gene has CDR1 SGHRS and CDR2 YFSETQ. CDR3 DNA: TGCGCCAGCAGCTTGGCTTTGGAGCAGTTCTTC. Its translation: CASSLALEQFF.

This clonotype was picked up many times. V is TRBV5-5 and J is TRBJ1-2; 7 nucleotides align to TRBD1. CDR3 length equals 14 residues. The V gene end was trimmed by 4 bases and the J gene end by 0 bases; junction bases not matched to a gene: 3. CDR1 SGHKS and CDR2 YYEKEE come from the germline V gene (reference sequence). CDR3 nucleotide sequence: TGTGCCAGCAGCCGGACAGGAGCTAACTATGGCTACACCTTC. Protein: CASSRTGANYGYTF.

The chain joins TRBV19 to TRBJ2-2, with 8 bases identical to TRBD2. V trimming: 6 bases; J trimming: 5 bases; junction bases outside the gene matches: 8. Germline V lookup: CDR1 LNHDA, CDR2 SQIVND (reference sequence). The CDR3 has 15 amino acids. The CDR3 DNA follows: TGTGCCAGTAGCGGGAGGGCCTCGGGGACCGGGGAGCTGTTTTTT. This sequence encodes CASSGRASGTGELFF.

This clonotype was observed at least ten times. This sequence joins TRBV7-8 and TRBJ1-1; 9 bases align to TRBD1. The CDR3 loop spans 18 amino acids. Trimming took 5 bases from V and 1 from J; bases not matched to a gene: 14. From germline, CDR1 is SGHVS and CDR2 FQNEAQ. As DNA, the CDR3 is TGTGCCAGCAGCCCCCGGGACAGGGTGTTTCAAAGGAACACTGAAGCTTTCTTT. It is translated as CASSPRDRVFQRNTEAFF.

In this sample, this clonotype turned up many times. The chain is built from TRBV7-2 and TRBJ2-5; D is unresolved. Trimming pared 5 bases from V and 0 bases from J, leaving 7 bases between. Germline CDR1 SGHTA, CDR2 FQGNSA. This CDR3 contains 13 residues. In DNA, the CDR3 is TGTGCCAGCAGCCCATCATACCAAGAGACCCAGTACTTC. Protein sequence: CASSPSYQETQYF.

This clonotype rates as medium-sized. The chain has TRBV5-1 and TRBJ1-3; unclear D gene. Germline-derived CDR1 and CDR2 are SGHRS and YFSETQ. The CDR3 is 17 residues long. V gave up 1 base and J gave up 0 bases, with 14 bases separating them. The CDR3 DNA is TGCGCCAGCAGCTTGACGCCAGCGATCGGCTCTGGAAACACCATATATTTT. Residues: CASSLTPAIGSGNTIYF.

At least ten counts were recorded for this clonotype. This sequence joins TRBV7-2 and TRBJ2-5, with 8 bases lining up with TRBD2. CDR1 is SGHTA, CDR2 FQGNSA, per germline. V lost 4 bases, J lost 3 bases, and 4 bases stayed unmatched. CDR3 length: 14 amino acids. The CDR3 nucleotides are TGTGCCAGCAGCTATCGGGAGGGGGAAGAGACCCAGTACTTC. It codes for CASSYREGEETQYF.

This clonotype came up many times. The rearrangement joins TRBV5-1 to TRBJ2-7; no clear D gene. Looked up from germline, CDR1 is SGHRS and CDR2 is YFSETQ. With 4 bases removed from V and 1 base from J, the gap between germline ends came to 12 bases. The CDR3 is made up of 14 amino acids. CDR3 sequence reads: CASSLILGSYEQYF. The CDR3 DNA reads TGCGCCAGCAGCCTGATACTGGGGTCCTACGAGCAGTACTTC.

This clonotype was found many times. This chain joins TRBV29-1 and TRBJ1-3; D perhaps matches TRBD1 (6 bases). V was pared by 6 bases and J by 4 bases, with 28 bases between. CDR1 is SQVTM, CDR2 ANQGSEA, per germline. This CDR3 contains 18 residues. The CDR3 DNA is TGCAGCGTCCTAACCGGGACATCAATAGATCTTCCCGGAAACACCATATATTTT. Protein sequence: CSVLTGTSIDLPGNTIYF.

In its sample, this clonotype was seen many times. The genes are TRBV4-1 and TRBJ1-4; D is unclear. Germline CDR1 MGHRA, CDR2 YSYEKL. Deletions cut 0 bases from V and 0 bases from J, with 11 bases between. This CDR3 has 17 residues. CDR3 coding DNA: TGCGCCAGCAGCCAAGATGGCGCGGACCCAACTAATGAAAAACTGTTTTTT. Amino acids: CASSQDGADPTNEKLFF.

There are many counts of this clonotype. The chain couples TRBV5-1 to TRBJ2-3; 10 bases align to TRBD2. Germline trimming cut 3 bases from V and 15 bases from J; bases unmatched to any gene: 10. There are 13 residues in the CDR3. CDR1 is SGHRS, CDR2 YFSETQ, per germline. Written as DNA, the CDR3 is TGCGCCAGCAGCTCAGATAGCGGGAGGCGGACATATTTT. The encoded protein is CASSSDSGRRTYF.

This clonotype was detected many times. This chain uses TRBV10-1 with TRBJ2-5; the D gene is possibly TRBD1 (6 bases). From germline, CDR1 is WNHNN and CDR2 SYGVQD (reference sequence). V was shortened by 3 bases and J by 4 bases, with 15 bases between the two germline ends. This CDR3 is 15 amino acids long. The CDR3 bases are TGCGCCAGCAGTGACCTACAGGGAAACCGAGAGACCCAGTACTTC. Translation gives CASSDLQGNRETQYF.

Within the sample, this clonotype is medium-sized (0.01 to 0.1%). The chain combines TRBV29-1 with TRBJ2-1, with 8 bases fitting TRBD1. There are 15 residues in the CDR3. Germline V gives CDR1 SQVTM, CDR2 ANQGSEA. V lost 8 bases, J lost 3 bases, and 12 bases stayed unmatched. This chain's CDR3 is CSQVVSGGFYNEQFF. Written as DNA, the CDR3 is TGCAGCCAAGTAGTATCAGGGGGCTTCTACAATGAGCAGTTCTTC.